This T cell receptor (beta chain) was identified during a study of beta chain features in type 1 diabetes. For the study at large: Patients were similar to healthy donors in age and gender (as well as in cell yields). Study-level findings and limits: Among patients with Type 1 diabetes, TCRB CDR3s were moderately but significantly shorter in every one of the four CD4+ subsets.

Germline values: CDR1 KGHSH, CDR2 LQKENI. Trimming took off 0 bases at V and 12 bases at J, with 10 bases between the two ends. The CDR3 consists of 12 residues. This clone has only a few counts. Its target is not known. Sequencing targeted expressed TCRB transcripts, as all isolated RNA had been reverse transcribed. The repertoire was sequenced with immunoSEQ multiplex PCR; TCRdb's copy has only in-frame clones and lacks some. The sample includes about 170,000 clones, roughly 8% of them seen just once. The chain joins TRBV18 to TRBJ2-3; weak D call: TRBD1 (6 bases). The sequenced material came from central memory CD4+ T cells from blood. This TCR derives from a man between 18 and 35 years old with type 1 diabetes. CDR3 sequence reads: CASSPPQQGQYF. CDR3 coding DNA: TGTGCCAGCTCACCACCTCAACAGGGTCAGTATTTT.